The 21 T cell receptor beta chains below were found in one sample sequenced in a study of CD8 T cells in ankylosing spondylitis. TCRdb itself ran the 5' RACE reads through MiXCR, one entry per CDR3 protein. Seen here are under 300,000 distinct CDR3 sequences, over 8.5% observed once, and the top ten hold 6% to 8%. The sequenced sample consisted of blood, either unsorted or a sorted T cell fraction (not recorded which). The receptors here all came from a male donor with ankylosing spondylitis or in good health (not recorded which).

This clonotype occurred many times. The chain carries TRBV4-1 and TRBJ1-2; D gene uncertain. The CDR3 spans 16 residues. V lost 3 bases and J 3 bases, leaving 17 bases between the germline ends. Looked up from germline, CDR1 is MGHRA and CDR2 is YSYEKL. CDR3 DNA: TGCGCCAGCAGCCATGTTTTTCGGGATTTGGACTATGGCTACACCTTC. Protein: CASSHVFRDLDYGYTF.

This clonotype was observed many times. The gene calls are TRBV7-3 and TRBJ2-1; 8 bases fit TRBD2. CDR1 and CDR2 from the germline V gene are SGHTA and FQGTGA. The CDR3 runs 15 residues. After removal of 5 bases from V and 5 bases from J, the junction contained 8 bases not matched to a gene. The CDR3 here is CASSPGLGSNNEQFF. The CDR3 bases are TGTGCCAGCAGCCCGGGACTAGGGAGTAACAATGAGCAGTTCTTC. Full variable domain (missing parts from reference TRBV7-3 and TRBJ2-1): GAGVSQTPSNKVTEKGKYVELRCDPISGHTALYWYRQSLGQGPEFLIYFQGTGAADDSGLPNDRFFAVRPEGSVSTLKIQRTERGDSAVYLCASSPGLGSNNEQFFGPGTRLTVL.

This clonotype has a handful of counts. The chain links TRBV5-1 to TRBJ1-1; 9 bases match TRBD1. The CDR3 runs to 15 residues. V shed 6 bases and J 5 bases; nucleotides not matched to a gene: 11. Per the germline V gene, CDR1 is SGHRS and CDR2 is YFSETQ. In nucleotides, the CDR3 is TGCGCCAGCACGACCGGGACAGGGCAATATACTGAAGCTTTCTTT. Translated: CASTTGTGQYTEAFF.

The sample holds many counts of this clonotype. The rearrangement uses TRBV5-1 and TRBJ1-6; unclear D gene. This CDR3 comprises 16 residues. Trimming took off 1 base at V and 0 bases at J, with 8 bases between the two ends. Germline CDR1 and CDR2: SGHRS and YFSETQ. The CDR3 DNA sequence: TGCGCCAGCAGCTTGTTCCGGGCCTCCTATAATTCACCCCTCCACTTT. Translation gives CASSLFRASYNSPLHF.

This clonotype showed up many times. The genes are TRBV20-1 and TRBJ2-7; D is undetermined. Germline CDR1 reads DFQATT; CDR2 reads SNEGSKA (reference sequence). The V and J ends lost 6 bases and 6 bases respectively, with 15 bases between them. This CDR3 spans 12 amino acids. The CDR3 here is CSAQASTGEQYF. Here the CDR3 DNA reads TGCAGTGCGCAGGCTTCAACCGGCGAGCAGTACTTC.

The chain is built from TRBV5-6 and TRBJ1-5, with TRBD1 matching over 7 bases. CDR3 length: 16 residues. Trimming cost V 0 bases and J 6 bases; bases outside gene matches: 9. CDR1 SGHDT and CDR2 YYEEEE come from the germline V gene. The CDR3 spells CASSLAGDRVRQPQHF. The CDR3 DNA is TGTGCCAGCAGCTTGGCCGGAGACAGGGTCCGTCAGCCCCAGCATTTT.

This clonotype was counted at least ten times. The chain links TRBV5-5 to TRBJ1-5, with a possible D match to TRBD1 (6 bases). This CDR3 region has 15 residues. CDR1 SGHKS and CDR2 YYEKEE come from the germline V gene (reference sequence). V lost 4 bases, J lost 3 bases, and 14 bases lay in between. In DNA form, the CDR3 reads TGTGCCAGCAGCCCACAAGGGGGGTCCAATCAGCCCCAGCATTTT. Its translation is CASSPQGGSNQPQHF. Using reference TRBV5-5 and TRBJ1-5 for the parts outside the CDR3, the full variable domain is DAGVTQSPTHLIKTRGQQVTLRCSPISGHKSVSWYQQVLGQGPQFIFQYYEKEERGRGNFPDRFSARQFPNYSSELNVNALLLGDSALYLCASSPQGGSNQPQHFGDGTRLSIL.

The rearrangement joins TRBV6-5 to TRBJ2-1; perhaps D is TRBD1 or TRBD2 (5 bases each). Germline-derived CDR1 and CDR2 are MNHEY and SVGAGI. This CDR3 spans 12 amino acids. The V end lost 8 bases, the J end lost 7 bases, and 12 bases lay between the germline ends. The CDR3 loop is CASYGTLNEQFF. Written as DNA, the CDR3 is TGTGCCAGCTACGGGACGCTTAATGAGCAGTTCTTC.

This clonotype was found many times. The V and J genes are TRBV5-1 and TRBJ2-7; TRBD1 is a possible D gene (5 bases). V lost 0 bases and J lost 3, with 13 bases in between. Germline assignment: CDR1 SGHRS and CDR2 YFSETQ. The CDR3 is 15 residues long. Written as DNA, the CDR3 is TGCGCCAGCAGCTTGGCCCCAGGGTTTGGCTACGAGCAGTACTTC. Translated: CASSLAPGFGYEQYF. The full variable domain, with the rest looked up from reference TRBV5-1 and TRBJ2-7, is KAGVTQTPRYLIKTRGQQVTLSCSPISGHRSVSWYQQTPGQGLQFLFEYFSETQRNKGNFPGRFSGRQFSNSRSEMNVSTLELGDSALYLCASSLAPGFGYEQYFGPGTRLTVT.

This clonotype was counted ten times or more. CDR3 DNA: TGTGCCAGCAGTTTGGCAGTGAACACTGAAGCTTTCTTT. It yields the protein CASSLAVNTEAFF. This chain joins TRBV12-3 or TRBV12-4 and TRBJ1-1, with unresolved D. This CDR3 has 13 amino acids. Trimming took 3 bases from V and 0 from J, leaving 5 bases between them.

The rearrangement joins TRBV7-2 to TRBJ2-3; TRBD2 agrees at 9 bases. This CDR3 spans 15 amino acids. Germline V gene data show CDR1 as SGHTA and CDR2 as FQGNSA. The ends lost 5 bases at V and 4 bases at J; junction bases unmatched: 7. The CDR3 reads CASSPPSGTPDTQYF. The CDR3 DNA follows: TGTGCCAGCAGCCCCCCTAGCGGGACACCAGATACGCAGTATTTT.

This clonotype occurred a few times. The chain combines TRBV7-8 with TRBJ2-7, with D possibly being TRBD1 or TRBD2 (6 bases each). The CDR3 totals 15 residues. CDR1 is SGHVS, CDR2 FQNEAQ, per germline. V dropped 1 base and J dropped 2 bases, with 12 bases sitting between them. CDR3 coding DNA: TGTGCCAGCAGCTTAGTACCAGGGGAGGCCTACGAGCAGTACTTC. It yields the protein CASSLVPGEAYEQYF.

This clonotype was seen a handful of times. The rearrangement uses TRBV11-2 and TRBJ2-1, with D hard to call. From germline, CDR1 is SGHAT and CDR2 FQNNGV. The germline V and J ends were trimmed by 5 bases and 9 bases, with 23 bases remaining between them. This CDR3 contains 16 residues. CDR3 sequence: CASSPEVASAAVEQFF. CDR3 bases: TGTGCCAGCAGCCCCGAGGTTGCCTCCGCGGCGGTTGAGCAGTTCTTC.

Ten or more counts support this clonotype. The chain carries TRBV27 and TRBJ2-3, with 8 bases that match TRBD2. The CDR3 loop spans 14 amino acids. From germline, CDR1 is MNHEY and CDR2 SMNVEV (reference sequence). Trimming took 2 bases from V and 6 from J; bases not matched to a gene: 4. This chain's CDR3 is CASSLLAGLDTQYF. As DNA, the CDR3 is TGTGCCAGCAGTTTACTAGCGGGTCTGGATACGCAGTATTTT.

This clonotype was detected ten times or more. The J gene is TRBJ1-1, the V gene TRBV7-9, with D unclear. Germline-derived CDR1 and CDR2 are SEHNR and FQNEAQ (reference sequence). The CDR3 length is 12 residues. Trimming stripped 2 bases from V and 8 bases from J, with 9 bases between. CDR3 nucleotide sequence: TGTGCCAGCAGCTTAAGTCAGACCGAAGCTTTCTTT. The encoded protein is CASSLSQTEAFF.

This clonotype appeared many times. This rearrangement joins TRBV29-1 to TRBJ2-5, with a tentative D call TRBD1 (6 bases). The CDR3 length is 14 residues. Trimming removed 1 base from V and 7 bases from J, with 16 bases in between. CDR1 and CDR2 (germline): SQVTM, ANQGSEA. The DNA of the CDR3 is TGCAGCGTTGAAGGACAGGAGCCGAAGAGGACCCAGTACTTC. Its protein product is CSVEGQEPKRTQYF.

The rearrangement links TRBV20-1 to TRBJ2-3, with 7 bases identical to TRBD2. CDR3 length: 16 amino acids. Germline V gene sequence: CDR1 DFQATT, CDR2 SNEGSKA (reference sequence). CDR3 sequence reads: CSFRGQSAGDTDTQYF. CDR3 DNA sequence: TGCAGCTTTAGAGGGCAGTCTGCGGGGGACACAGATACGCAGTATTTT.

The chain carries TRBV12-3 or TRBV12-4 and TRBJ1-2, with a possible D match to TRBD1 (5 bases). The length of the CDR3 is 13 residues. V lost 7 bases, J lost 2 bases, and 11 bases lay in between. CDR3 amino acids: CASTVGQNYGYTF. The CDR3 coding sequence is TGTGCCAGCACTGTGGGGCAGAACTATGGCTACACCTTC.

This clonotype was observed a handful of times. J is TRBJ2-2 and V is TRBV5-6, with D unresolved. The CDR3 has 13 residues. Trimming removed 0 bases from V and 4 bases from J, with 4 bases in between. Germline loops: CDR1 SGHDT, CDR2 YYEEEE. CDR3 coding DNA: TGTGCCAGCAGCTTGGATATCACCGGGGAGCTGTTTTTT. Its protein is CASSLDITGELFF.

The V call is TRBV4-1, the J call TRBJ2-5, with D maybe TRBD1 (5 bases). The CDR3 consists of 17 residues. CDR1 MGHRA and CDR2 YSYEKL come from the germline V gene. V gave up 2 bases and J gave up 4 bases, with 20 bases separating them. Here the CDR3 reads CASSQMSQGLKIETQYF. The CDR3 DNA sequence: TGCGCCAGCAGCCAAATGTCGCAGGGTTTAAAGATAGAGACCCAGTACTTC.

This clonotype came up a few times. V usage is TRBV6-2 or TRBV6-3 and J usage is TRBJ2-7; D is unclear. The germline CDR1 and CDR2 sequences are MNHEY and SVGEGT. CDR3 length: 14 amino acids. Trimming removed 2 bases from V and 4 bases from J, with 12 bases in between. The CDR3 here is CASSYGTRGYEQYF. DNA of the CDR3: TGTGCCAGCAGTTACGGTACGCGTGGGTACGAGCAGTACTTC.